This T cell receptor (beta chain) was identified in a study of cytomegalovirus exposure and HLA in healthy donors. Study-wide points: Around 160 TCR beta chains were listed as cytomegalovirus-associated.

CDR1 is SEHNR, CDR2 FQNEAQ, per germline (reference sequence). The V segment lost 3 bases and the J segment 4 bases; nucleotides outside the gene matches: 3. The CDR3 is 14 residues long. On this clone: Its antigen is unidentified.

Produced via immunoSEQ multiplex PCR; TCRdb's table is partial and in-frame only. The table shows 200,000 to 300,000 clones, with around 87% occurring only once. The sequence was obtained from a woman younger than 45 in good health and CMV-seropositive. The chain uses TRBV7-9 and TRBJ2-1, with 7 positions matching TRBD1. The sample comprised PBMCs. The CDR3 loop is CASSFRDSYNEQFF. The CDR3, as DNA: TGTGCCAGCAGCTTCCGGGACAGTTACAATGAGCAGTTCTTC.